A selection of T cell receptor beta chains follows, all from one sample in a study of blood T cells in healthy people across ages. TCRdb passed the 5' RACE reads through MiXCR, listing each CDR3 protein once. The data hold approximately 880,000 distinct CDR3 sequences, with roughly 52% observed a single time. The sample comprised blood. These TCRs come from a man aged 25 to 40 in good health. CDR3s include the opening cysteine and the closing phenylalanine or tryptophan. A D gene is named only where the DNA matches it firmly. Rows give clone size only sometimes, using once, few, many, or a class for an expanded clone.

size: -; D: TRBD1; J: TRBJ1-2; V: TRBV29-1; DNA: TGCAGCGCCACCGGGACAGGGGGAGCTAACTATGGCTACACCTTC; CDR3: CSATGTGGANYGYTF
size: -; D: TRBD1; J: TRBJ1-4; V: TRBV5-6; DNA: TGTGCCAGCAGCCCGACTACCCAGGGGGCGGCGGAAAAACTGTTTTTT; CDR3: CASSPTTQGAAEKLFF
size: -; D: -; J: TRBJ2-7; V: TRBV20-1; DNA: TGCAGTGCTAGTGGGGGCCTAGTAGGGAACGACGAGCAGTACTTC; CDR3: CSASGGLVGNDEQYF
size: -; D: -; J: TRBJ2-2; V: TRBV7-2; DNA: TGTGCCAGCAGAATGACAGGCATCACGAACACCGGGGAGCTGTTTTTT; CDR3: CASRMTGITNTGELFF
size: -; D: TRBD1; J: TRBJ2-5; V: TRBV6-1; DNA: TGTGCCAGCACCTCGGACAGGGGAGAGACCCAGTACTTC; CDR3: CASTSDRGETQYF
size: once; D: TRBD1; J: TRBJ1-4; V: TRBV20-1; DNA: TGCAGTGCTAGGACCGGGACAGGGACTGAAAAACTGTTTTTT; CDR3: CSARTGTGTEKLFF
size: few; D: TRBD2; J: TRBJ2-3; V: TRBV29-1; DNA: TGCAGCTCGGGGGGACTTTTCACAGATACGCAGTATTTT; CDR3: CSSGGLFTDTQYF
size: -; D: -; J: TRBJ2-3; V: TRBV28; DNA: TGTGCCAGCAGTTTTGTAGCGGGCACAGATACGCAGTATTTT; CDR3: CASSFVAGTDTQYF
size: -; D: -; J: TRBJ2-3; V: TRBV20-1; DNA: TGCAGTGCTAGAGCAATGCGGGGTCCTAGCACAGATACGCAGTATTTT; CDR3: CSARAMRGPSTDTQYF
size: few; D: -; J: TRBJ2-1; V: TRBV7-2; DNA: TGTGCCAGCAGCTTAGCGAGCGATGAGCAGTTCTTC; CDR3: CASSLASDEQFF
size: -; D: -; J: TRBJ2-5; V: TRBV12-3/TRBV12-4; DNA: TGTGCCAGCAGTTTTCTAGCCGTCGAGACCCAGTACTTC; CDR3: CASSFLAVETQYF
size: few; D: -; J: TRBJ2-7; V: TRBV14; DNA: TGTGCCAGCAGCCGGATAAGATACGAGCAGTACTTC; CDR3: CASSRIRYEQYF
size: few; D: -; J: TRBJ1-1; V: TRBV3-1; DNA: TGTGCCAGCAGCCAATGGCAGGGCGAGTCTGAAGCTTTCTTT; CDR3: CASSQWQGESEAFF
size: few; D: -; J: TRBJ1-2; V: TRBV12-3/TRBV12-4; DNA: TGTGCCAGCAGTTCACCGGCTTTCGAGGGGGGCTACACCTTC; CDR3: CASSSPAFEGGYTF
size: few; D: TRBD1; J: TRBJ1-2; V: TRBV27; DNA: TGTGCCAGCAGTTTAACTTACAGGGGGCACTATGGCTACACCTTC; CDR3: CASSLTYRGHYGYTF
size: few; D: TRBD2; J: TRBJ2-1; V: TRBV28; DNA: TGTGCCAGCAGTAAAACTAGCGGCCCCACATATGAGCAGTTCTTC; CDR3: CASSKTSGPTYEQFF
size: few; D: TRBD1; J: TRBJ2-7; V: TRBV14; DNA: TGTGCCAGCAGCCTACGGGACAGTACTTACGAGCAGTACTTC; CDR3: CASSLRDSTYEQYF
size: few; D: TRBD1; J: TRBJ2-5; V: TRBV11-2; DNA: TGTGCCAGCAGCTCGGACAGGAGGGAGACCCAGTACTTC; CDR3: CASSSDRRETQYF
size: many; D: -; J: TRBJ2-7; V: TRBV29-1; DNA: TGCAGCGTTGAAGATCACGGATACGAGCAGTACTTC; CDR3: CSVEDHGYEQYF
size: -; D: TRBD1; J: TRBJ2-7; V: TRBV2; DNA: TGTGCCAGCAGAGGGCAAGTAGGGACAGCCTCATCCTACGAGCAGTACTTC; CDR3: CASRGQVGTASSYEQYF
size: -; D: -; J: TRBJ1-3; V: TRBV29-1; DNA: TGCAGCGGTCATAGCTCTGGAAACACCATATATTTT; CDR3: CSGHSSGNTIYF
size: -; D: -; J: TRBJ2-7; V: TRBV7-9; DNA: TGTGCCAGCAGATCCCAGCCCGAGCAGTACTTC; CDR3: CASRSQPEQYF
size: -; D: -; J: TRBJ2-1; V: TRBV5-6; DNA: TGTGCCAGCAGCGTGGTGGGGATCGGGGGCCTCCCTGCATACACCAATGAGCAGTTCTTC; CDR3: CASSVVGIGGLPAYTNEQFF
size: -; D: TRBD2; J: TRBJ2-3; V: TRBV30; DNA: TGTGCCTGGAACTCCCTAAGGACTAGCGGGCTCACAGATACGCAGTATTTT; CDR3: CAWNSLRTSGLTDTQYF
size: -; D: -; J: TRBJ2-1; V: TRBV11-2; DNA: TGTGCCAGCGGCTTAGATTGGAATGAGCAGTTCTTC; CDR3: CASGLDWNEQFF
size: -; D: -; J: TRBJ1-2; V: TRBV15; DNA: TGTGCCACCAGCAGACAGGGACTTACCTACTTCTATGGCTACACCTTC; CDR3: CATSRQGLTYFYGYTF
size: -; D: -; J: TRBJ2-7; V: TRBV20-1; DNA: TGCAGTGCTATATGGAGCGAAACGTTCTCCTACGAGCAGTACTTC; CDR3: CSAIWSETFSYEQYF
size: -; D: TRBD2; J: TRBJ2-1; V: TRBV10-3; DNA: TGTGCCATCAGTGGCCAGACAGGGGGGACTAGCGGGCTGTCCTACAATGAGCAGTTCTTC; CDR3: CAISGQTGGTSGLSYNEQFF
size: -; D: -; J: TRBJ1-2; V: TRBV20-1; DNA: TGCAGTGCTAGTTTCTCAGGGTATGGCTACACCTTC; CDR3: CSASFSGYGYTF
size: few; D: -; J: TRBJ1-2; V: TRBV9; DNA: TGTGCCTCGTCGGGGGACCCTCGCCCAGACATCTATGGCTACACCTTC; CDR3: CASSGDPRPDIYGYTF
size: -; D: -; J: TRBJ2-1; V: TRBV11-3; DNA: TGTGCCAGCAGCTTTGGGGGGCGCAGATCAAACTCCAATGAGCAGTTCTTC; CDR3: CASSFGGRRSNSNEQFF
size: few; D: -; J: TRBJ2-7; V: TRBV9; DNA: TGTGCCAGCAGCGTAGGGCAGTACTACGAGCAGTACTTC; CDR3: CASSVGQYYEQYF
size: -; D: -; J: TRBJ1-2; V: TRBV11-2; DNA: TGTGCCAGCAGCCCGTATCCCCCAGGGGTCGGAAACTATGGCTACACCTTC; CDR3: CASSPYPPGVGNYGYTF
size: -; D: -; J: TRBJ2-7; V: TRBV6-6; DNA: TGTGCCAGCAGTGGTCAGTTCCCGTCCTACGAGCAGTACTTC; CDR3: CASSGQFPSYEQYF
size: few; D: TRBD2; J: TRBJ2-1; V: TRBV4-2; DNA: TGTGCCAGCAGCCAAGATGGGGCGGGGGAGTACAATGAGCAGTTCTTC; CDR3: CASSQDGAGEYNEQFF
size: -; D: -; J: TRBJ2-1; V: TRBV6-5; DNA: TGTGCCAGCAGTGATGGGGCCCCCTCCTACAATGAGCAGTTCTTC; CDR3: CASSDGAPSYNEQFF
size: -; D: -; J: TRBJ2-5; V: TRBV5-1; DNA: TGCGCCAGCACGGCGGAGTTCGGGGAGACCCAGTACTTC; CDR3: CASTAEFGETQYF
size: -; D: -; J: TRBJ1-2; V: TRBV28; DNA: TGTGCCAGCAGTATTAACCCGGACAGCCCTAATGGCTACACCTTC; CDR3: CASSINPDSPNGYTF
size: few; D: -; J: TRBJ2-3; V: TRBV28; DNA: TGTGCCAGCAGTTTTAGCAGGACTTCTAGCACAGATACGCAGTATTTT; CDR3: CASSFSRTSSTDTQYF
size: few; D: -; J: TRBJ2-1; V: TRBV7-6; DNA: TGTGCCAGCAGCTTAGCGCAGAGCGATGAGCAGTTCTTC; CDR3: CASSLAQSDEQFF
size: -; D: -; J: TRBJ2-1; V: TRBV29-1; DNA: TGCAGCGTTGAACAGAGCTACAATGAGCAGTTCTTC; CDR3: CSVEQSYNEQFF
size: -; D: -; J: TRBJ2-7; V: TRBV3-1; DNA: TGTGCCAGCGACCGGGACCCCTCCCCATACGAGCAGTACTTC; CDR3: CASDRDPSPYEQYF
size: -; D: -; J: TRBJ1-1; V: TRBV10-3; DNA: TGTGCCATCAGTGGACAGCTAAACACTGAAGCTTTCTTT; CDR3: CAISGQLNTEAFF
size: -; D: -; J: TRBJ1-6; V: TRBV20-1; DNA: TGCAGTGCTGCCCAGGGGACGGGGAATTCACCCCTCCACTTT; CDR3: CSAAQGTGNSPLHF
size: -; D: TRBD2; J: TRBJ2-7; V: TRBV5-1; DNA: TGCGCCAGCAGCCGAGTCGGGACTAGCAGGAGCTCCTACGAGCAGTACTTC; CDR3: CASSRVGTSRSSYEQYF
size: -; D: TRBD1; J: TRBJ2-5; V: TRBV11-2; DNA: TGTGCCAGCAGCGACAGGGTCTCTCAGTACTTC; CDR3: CASSDRVSQYF
size: -; D: -; J: TRBJ2-1; V: TRBV2; DNA: TGTGCCAGCAGTGAACCCGACGGCTACAATGAGCAGTTCTTC; CDR3: CASSEPDGYNEQFF
size: -; D: TRBD2; J: TRBJ2-3; V: TRBV12-3/TRBV12-4; DNA: TGTGCCAGCAGTATAGCGGGAACAGATGCGCAGTATTTT; CDR3: CASSIAGTDAQYF
size: -; D: TRBD1; J: TRBJ1-6; V: TRBV27; DNA: TGTGCCAGCAGTTTACCGACAGGGGCTAGAAGTAGTTCACCCCTCCACTTT; CDR3: CASSLPTGARSSSPLHF
size: -; D: -; J: TRBJ1-2; V: TRBV9; DNA: TGTGCCAGCAGCGCCTCGGGACGGATTTTTCCTAACTATGGCTACACCTTC; CDR3: CASSASGRIFPNYGYTF
size: -; D: -; J: TRBJ1-1; V: TRBV10-3; DNA: TGTGCCATCACCAGGGACTTGGACACTGAAGCTTTCTTT; CDR3: CAITRDLDTEAFF
size: -; D: -; J: TRBJ2-3; V: TRBV27; DNA: TGTGCCAGCAACCCCTATTCTCCGGCGGCAGATACGCAGTATTTT; CDR3: CASNPYSPAADTQYF
size: -; D: -; J: TRBJ2-1; V: TRBV20-1; DNA: TGCAGCGTACTCGCGGGACTTTACAATGAGCAGTTCTTC; CDR3: CSVLAGLYNEQFF
size: -; D: -; J: TRBJ2-2; V: TRBV2; DNA: TGTGCCAGCAGTGAGGGGGCCGGGGAGCTGTTTTTT; CDR3: CASSEGAGELFF
size: many; D: TRBD2; J: TRBJ2-3; V: TRBV2; DNA: TGTGCCAGCAGGGGGAGCGGGGGCATAGATACGCAGTATTTT; CDR3: CASRGSGGIDTQYF